This is a list of T cell receptor beta chains from one sample in a study of Ad26.COV2.S vaccination and SARS-CoV-2 variants. TCRdb's table, derived via immunoSEQ multiplex PCR, lists solely in-frame clones and lacks some. Seen here are hundreds of thousands of clones, approximately 89% observed once, and the top ten hold just over 2.5%. Sequencing used peripheral blood, obtained in a trial of Ad26.COV2.S vaccine versus placebo. These receptors came from a person aged 18-60 years who received the Ad26.COV2.S COVID-19 vaccine or a placebo. CDR3s include the opening cysteine and the closing phenylalanine or tryptophan. The D gene is left open where the match is weak. For some rows the clone size is stated as once, few or many, or as a class when expanded; others skip it.

>TRBJ2-3|TRBD2|.|16|TRBV15
CATSRVDSGGADTQYF
TGTGCCACCAGCAGAGTGGATAGCGGGGGCGCAGATACGCAGTATTTT
>TRBJ1-5|.|.|11|TRBV6-2/TRBV6-3
CASSRGLAQHF
TGTGCCAGCAGCCGAGGTCTAGCCCAGCATTTT
>TRBJ1-2|TRBD1|.|15|TRBV4-3
CASSPPGQGSYGYTF
TGCGCCAGCAGCCCTCCGGGACAGGGGTCCTATGGCTACACCTTC
>TRBJ1-6|.|once|12|TRBV12-3/TRBV12-4
CASSPNYPPLHF
TGTGCCAGCAGTCCCAATTACCCGCCCCTCCACTTT
>TRBJ1-5|.|.|14|TRBV5-1
CASSLEGGNQPQHF
TGCGCCAGCAGCCTGGAAGGGGGCAATCAGCCCCAGCATTTT
>TRBJ1-1|.|.|15|TRBV11-3
CASSLAGSMNTEAFF
TGTGCCAGCAGCTTAGCAGGCTCGATGAACACTGAAGCTTTCTTT
>TRBJ1-5|.|few|16|TRBV28
CASSQGPTLWNQPQHF
TGTGCCAGCAGCCAGGGGCCTACCCTTTGGAATCAGCCCCAGCATTTT
>TRBJ2-1|.|.|14|TRBV24-1
CATSDFGRGYEQFF
TGTGCCACCAGTGATTTCGGGAGAGGGTATGAGCAGTTCTTC
>TRBJ2-5|.|.|13|TRBV5-6
CASSPGPKETQYF
TGTGCCAGCAGCCCCGGACCCAAAGAGACCCAGTACTTC
>TRBJ2-5|.|.|16|TRBV5-4
CASSSRSGSTGETQYF
TGTGCCAGCAGCTCAAGATCGGGTTCAACAGGGGAGACCCAGTACTTC
>TRBJ2-3|TRBD1|.|14|TRBV9
CASGDRGGTDTQYF
TGTGCCAGCGGAGACAGGGGGGGCACAGATACGCAGTATTTT
>TRBJ1-1|TRBD1|.|16|TRBV30
CAWSSTTGGRNTEAFF
TGTGCCTGGAGTTCAACGACAGGGGGGCGGAACACTGAAGCTTTCTTT
>TRBJ1-3|.|once|13|TRBV4-3
CASSQEKGNTIYF
TGCGCCAGCAGCCAAGAGAAAGGAAACACCATATATTTT
>TRBJ1-1|TRBD1|.|13|TRBV2
CASRMTGRTEAFF
TGTGCCAGCAGGATGACAGGGCGGACTGAAGCTTTCTTT
>TRBJ1-2|.|.|15|TRBV4-3
CASSQRRGEPYGYTF
TGCGCCAGCAGCCAGCGCCGGGGGGAGCCCTATGGCTACACCTTC
>TRBJ2-4|.|.|13|TRBV9
CASSPLTGMIQYF
TGTGCCAGCAGCCCTTTGACGGGAATGATTCAGTACTTC
>TRBJ2-7|TRBD1|.|13|TRBV6-2/TRBV6-3
CASSLLTGGEQYF
TGTGCCAGCAGTTTACTGACAGGGGGCGAGCAGTACTTC
>TRBJ2-7|TRBD1|.|15|TRBV7-2
CASSLMWDSSYEQYF
TGTGCCAGCAGCTTAATGTGGGACAGCTCCTACGAGCAGTACTTC
>TRBJ2-1|.|.|13|TRBV15
CATSRDRSLEGFF
TGTGCCACCAGCAGAGATAGGAGCCTTGAAGGGTTCTTC
>TRBJ1-2|.|.|12|TRBV2
CASSVGIYGYTF
TGTGCCAGCAGCGTGGGGATCTATGGCTACACCTTC
>TRBJ2-3|TRBD1|.|15|TRBV18
CASSPVQGVTDTQYF
TGTGCCAGCTCACCAGTCCAGGGGGTTACAGATACGCAGTATTTT
>TRBJ2-5|.|.|15|TRBV24-1
CATSDRDADQETQYF
TGTGCCACCAGTGATCGGGACGCTGACCAAGAGACCCAGTACTTC
>TRBJ1-6|.|.|15|TRBV20-1
CSASEVGGSFSPLHF
TGCAGTGCTAGTGAGGTTGGCGGTAGCTTTTCACCCCTCCACTTT
>TRBJ2-3|.|.|16|TRBV6-5
CASSSPGTAQIDTQYF
TGTGCCAGCAGTTCCCCCGGGACTGCCCAGATAGATACGCAGTATTTT
>TRBJ1-2|.|.|14|TRBV15
CATSREGDGYGYTF
TGTGCCACCAGCAGAGAGGGGGACGGCTATGGCTACACCTTC
>TRBJ2-3|TRBD2|.|16|TRBV11-2
CASSFAGLAGWDTQYF
TGTGCCAGCAGTTTCGCCGGACTAGCGGGGTGGGATACGCAGTATTTT
>TRBJ1-2|.|once|13|TRBV5-1
CASSSIRNYGYTF
TGCGCCAGCAGCTCTATCCGAAACTATGGCTACACCTTC
>TRBJ1-5|.|.|15|TRBV2
CASSERDLINQPQHF
TGTGCCAGCAGTGAGAGGGACCTTATCAATCAGCCCCAGCATTTT
>TRBJ2-7|TRBD1|once|13|TRBV12-3/TRBV12-4
CASRGQQTYEQYF
TGTGCCAGCAGGGGACAGCAGACCTACGAGCAGTACTTC
>TRBJ1-1|.|.|13|TRBV6-5
CASSANWDTEAFF
TGTGCCAGCAGCGCCAACTGGGACACTGAAGCTTTCTTT
>TRBJ2-5|TRBD2|.|15|TRBV4-2
CASSQGGLAGETQYF
TGTGCCAGCAGCCAAGGTGGACTAGCGGGCGAGACCCAGTACTTC
>TRBJ1-2|.|.|12|TRBV4-3
CASSRDSTGYTF
TGCGCCAGCAGCCGGGACTCTACGGGCTACACCTTC
>TRBJ1-6|.|.|13|TRBV5-4
CASSSDPNSPLHF
TGTGCCAGCAGCTCGGACCCTAATTCACCCCTCCACTTT
>TRBJ2-2|.|.|15|TRBV7-3
CASSPQGLRTGELFF
TGTGCCAGCAGTCCGCAGGGGTTAAGGACCGGGGAGCTGTTTTTT
>TRBJ1-1|.|.|16|TRBV7-8
CASSPQQSGLGTEAFF
TGTGCCAGCAGTCCCCAACAGTCGGGATTAGGCACTGAAGCTTTCTTT
>TRBJ1-4|.|few|11|TRBV7-9
CATGTNEKLFF
TGTGCCACTGGGACTAATGAAAAACTGTTTTTT
>TRBJ1-4|TRBD1|.|13|TRBV29-1
CSVVGTESYNLFF
TGCAGCGTTGTAGGGACAGAGTCCTATAATCTGTTTTTT
>TRBJ1-2|.|.|12|TRBV5-5
CASSGDDSLYTF
TGTGCCAGCAGCGGTGATGATAGCTTATACACCTTC
>TRBJ2-1|TRBD2|.|15|TRBV18
CASSPGTSGYNEQFF
TGTGCCAGCTCACCCGGGACTAGCGGGTACAATGAGCAGTTCTTC
>TRBJ2-1|.|few|13|TRBV7-8
CASSWDSYNEQFF
TGTGCCAGCAGCTGGGACTCGTACAATGAGCAGTTCTTC
>TRBJ2-1|.|.|19|TRBV7-2
CASSLNGMVGRSLVNEQFF
TGTGCCAGCAGCTTAAATGGTATGGTAGGTCGTAGTCTAGTCAATGAGCAGTTCTTC
>TRBJ1-4|.|.|16|TRBV5-1
CASSPDFGGGVEKLFF
TGCGCCAGCAGCCCGGATTTTGGGGGCGGAGTAGAAAAACTGTTTTTT
>TRBJ1-1|.|.|12|TRBV29-1
CSAGVVGDEAFF
TGCAGCGCAGGAGTGGTAGGGGATGAAGCTTTCTTT
>TRBJ1-5|.|once|16|TRBV6-6
CASSRTDRSSNQPQHF
TGTGCCAGCAGTCGAACCGACAGGTCTTCCAATCAGCCCCAGCATTTT
>TRBJ1-6|.|.|15|TRBV30
CAWSDLGGLNSPLHF
TGTGCCTGGAGTGACCTCGGGGGATTAAATTCACCCCTCCACTTT
>TRBJ1-3|TRBD1|.|15|TRBV6-6
CASRGTGVTGNTIYF
TGTGCCAGCAGGGGGACAGGCGTAACTGGAAACACCATATATTTT
>TRBJ1-1|TRBD1|.|12|TRBV25-1
CASSWDRGEAFF
TGTGCCAGCAGTTGGGACAGGGGTGAAGCTTTCTTT
>TRBJ2-5|TRBD2|.|19|TRBV4-1
CASSLRSPSFSGRTETQYF
TGCGCCAGCAGTCTCCGTTCTCCCTCCTTTAGCGGGAGGACGGAGACCCAGTACTTC
>TRBJ2-5|.|.|12|TRBV6-5
CASSYRRETQYF
TGTGCCAGCAGTTACCGTCGGGAGACCCAGTACTTC